Listed below are T cell receptor beta chains from one sample, sequenced in a study of human T cells and chemical hapten exposure. TCRdb analysed the RACE reads with MiXCR anew, one entry per CDR3 protein. The sample contains about 360,000 distinct CDR3 sequences, approximately 6.3% of which appear only once. This sample comprised whole blood, obtained in connection with sensitization to the hapten diphenylcyclopropenone (DPC). The source of these receptors is a woman aged 18-29 years with alopecia areata. Some clones in this sample may be carry-over from other donors' samples. Each CDR3 is given with its conserved first and last residue. A D gene is named only where the DNA matches it firmly. The size entry is marked missing in some rows and otherwise reads once, few, many or a size class.

J,size,V,D,CDR3,DNA
TRBJ2-2,many,TRBV12-3/TRBV12-4,TRBD1,CASSEQGSTGELFF,TGTGCCAGCAGTGAACAGGGGAGTACCGGGGAGCTGTTTTTT
TRBJ1-5,many,TRBV18,-,CASSQGRDQPQHF,TGTGCCAGCTCCCAGGGACGGGATCAGCCCCAGCATTTT
TRBJ1-5,few,TRBV4-3,-,CASSLSWAEGNQPQHF,TGCGCCAGCAGCCTTTCTTGGGCAGAGGGCAATCAGCCCCAGCATTTT
TRBJ1-1,few,TRBV7-9,-,CASSLGPFRQTEAFF,TGTGCCAGCAGCTTAGGGCCGTTCCGACAGACTGAAGCTTTCTTT
TRBJ1-1,many,TRBV6-6,-,CASSYLRDNWANTEAFF,TGTGCCAGCAGTTACCTGCGGGACAACTGGGCGAACACTGAAGCTTTCTTT
TRBJ2-1,few,TRBV9,-,CASTPFTGTRGNEQFF,TGTGCCAGCACCCCCTTCACGGGGACTCGGGGCAATGAGCAGTTCTTC
TRBJ2-7,few,TRBV3-1,-,CASSQAGTSYEQYF,TGTGCCAGCAGCCAAGCGGGGACGTCGTACGAGCAGTACTTC
TRBJ2-3,-,TRBV7-8,-,CASSLTGLTDTQYF,TGTGCCAGCAGCTTAACGGGACTGACAGATACGCAGTATTTT
TRBJ2-5,many,TRBV20-1,TRBD2,CSAGGDYSQETQYF,TGCAGTGCTGGGGGGGACTACTCCCAAGAGACCCAGTACTTC
TRBJ2-1,-,TRBV7-2,TRBD2,CASSLVGGGDNEQFF,TGTGCCAGCAGCTTAGTGGGCGGGGGAGACAATGAGCAGTTCTTC
TRBJ1-1,-,TRBV5-6,TRBD1,CASSSQGRWDRDNTEAFF,TGTGCCAGCAGCTCCCAAGGGCGATGGGACAGGGATAACACTGAAGCTTTCTTT
TRBJ1-5,-,TRBV20-1,-,CSARDLGSGNQPQHF,TGCAGTGCTAGAGATTTAGGGAGTGGCAATCAGCCCCAGCATTTT
TRBJ2-1,few,TRBV5-1,TRBD2,CASFSDSGAYNEQFF,TGCGCCAGCTTTTCCGATAGCGGGGCCTACAATGAGCAGTTCTTC
TRBJ2-5,few,TRBV5-1,TRBD2,CASSLKPSGGQETQYF,TGCGCCAGCAGCTTGAAGCCTAGCGGGGGCCAAGAGACCCAGTACTTC
TRBJ1-3,-,TRBV5-6,-,CASSLLGSFSGNTIYF,TGTGCCAGCAGCTTGCTGGGGTCCTTCTCTGGAAACACCATATATTTT
TRBJ2-4,-,TRBV11-2,-,CASSRGVDIQYF,TGTGCCAGCAGCAGAGGGGTGGACATTCAGTACTTC
TRBJ1-1,many,TRBV7-9,-,CASSLRTDTEAFF,TGTGCCAGCAGCCTTCGGACAGATACTGAAGCTTTCTTT
TRBJ2-3,many,TRBV28,TRBD1,CASSFVLGQGTDTQYF,TGTGCCAGCAGTTTCGTTTTGGGACAGGGCACAGATACGCAGTATTTT
TRBJ1-1,few,TRBV7-3,-,CASSLSAGEEAFF,TGTGCCAGCAGCTTATCCGCAGGCGAAGAGGCTTTCTTT
TRBJ2-5,few,TRBV5-1,TRBD1,CASSSGQGTTQYF,TGCGCCAGCAGCTCGGGACAGGGGACGACCCAGTACTTC
TRBJ2-2,few,TRBV24-1,-,CATSDLSGISTGELFF,TGTGCCACCAGTGATTTGTCAGGGATCAGCACCGGGGAGCTGTTTTTT
TRBJ2-7,-,TRBV6-5,-,CASRRTIFDGLGEQYF,TGTGCCAGCAGACGCACAATATTTGACGGGCTGGGAGAGCAGTACTTC
TRBJ2-3,many,TRBV6-5,-,CASSYGPSTDTQYF,TGTGCCAGCAGTTACGGCCCTAGCACAGATACGCAGTATTTT
TRBJ2-3,many,TRBV7-2,TRBD1,CASSTGQVADTQYF,TGTGCCAGCAGCACCGGACAGGTCGCAGATACGCAGTATTTT
TRBJ2-3,many,TRBV20-1,TRBD2,CSGLTTSGASDTQYF,TGCAGTGGCCTGACGACTAGCGGGGCTTCAGATACGCAGTATTTT
TRBJ2-7,-,TRBV7-6,TRBD1,CASSPSTGGGYEQYF,TGTGCCAGCAGCCCTTCGACAGGGGGCGGCTACGAGCAGTACTTC
TRBJ1-4,few,TRBV4-2,-,CASSQEGRTGEKLFF,TGTGCCAGCAGCCAGGAGGGGCGCACGGGTGAAAAACTGTTTTTT
TRBJ1-5,-,TRBV12-5,-,CASGLVLGGLGNSNQPQHF,TGTGCTAGTGGTTTGGTACTGGGAGGATTGGGCAATAGCAATCAGCCCCAGCATTTT
TRBJ1-1,-,TRBV6-6,-,CASQGPNTEAFF,TGTGCCAGCCAGGGGCCGAACACTGAAGCTTTCTTT
TRBJ1-2,-,TRBV13,-,CASSLQLSTGPYGYTF,TGTGCCAGCAGCTTACAACTCTCCACGGGGCCCTATGGCTACACCTTC
TRBJ2-7,many,TRBV6-6,-,CASSWGRDRSYEQYF,TGTGCCAGCAGCTGGGGTAGGGACCGCTCCTACGAGCAGTACTTC
TRBJ2-3,few,TRBV4-3,-,CASSLSQEADTQYF,TGCGCCAGCAGCCTGTCCCAAGAGGCAGATACGCAGTATTTT
TRBJ1-2,few,TRBV4-3,-,CASSQRTSHGYTF,TGCGCCAGCAGCCAAAGGACATCCCATGGCTACACCTTC
TRBJ2-1,many,TRBV3-1,-,CASSQVSGARVFF,TGTGCCAGCAGCCAAGTATCGGGGGCCAGAGTTTTCTTC
TRBJ2-5,-,TRBV24-1,-,CATSGSTGFEETQYF,TGTGCCACCAGTGGCTCTACTGGCTTTGAAGAGACCCAGTACTTC
TRBJ1-2,few,TRBV7-2,-,CASSGPATPTKNYGYTF,TGTGCCAGCAGCGGCCCGGCCACTCCAACCAAGAACTATGGCTACACCTTC
TRBJ2-2,-,TRBV7-9,TRBD2,CASSPQSGGLGELFF,TGTGCCAGCAGCCCCCAAAGCGGGGGCCTCGGGGAGCTGTTTTTT
TRBJ2-3,-,TRBV14,TRBD2,CASSQGPGLAKTDTQYF,TGTGCCAGCAGCCAAGGCCCGGGACTAGCGAAGACAGATACGCAGTATTTT
TRBJ2-3,many,TRBV11-2,-,CASSGGRLGDTQYF,TGTGCCAGCAGCGGGGGACGCCTCGGAGATACGCAGTATTTT